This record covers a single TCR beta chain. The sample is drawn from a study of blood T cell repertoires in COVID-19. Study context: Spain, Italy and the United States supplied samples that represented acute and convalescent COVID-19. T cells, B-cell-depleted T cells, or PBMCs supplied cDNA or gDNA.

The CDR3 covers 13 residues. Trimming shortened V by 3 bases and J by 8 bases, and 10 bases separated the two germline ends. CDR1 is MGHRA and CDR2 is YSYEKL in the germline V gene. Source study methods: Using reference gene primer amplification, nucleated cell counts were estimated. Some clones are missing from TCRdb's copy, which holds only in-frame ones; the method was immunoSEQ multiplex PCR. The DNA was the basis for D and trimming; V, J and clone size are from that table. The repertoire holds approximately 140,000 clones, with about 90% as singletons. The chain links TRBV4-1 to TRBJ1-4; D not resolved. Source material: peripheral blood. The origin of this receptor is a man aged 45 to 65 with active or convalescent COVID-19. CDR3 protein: CASSQTRGEKLFF. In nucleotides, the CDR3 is TGCGCCAGCAGCCAGACACGGGGAGAAAAACTGTTTTTT.